A selection of T cell receptor beta chains follows, all from one sample in a study of cytomegalovirus exposure and HLA in healthy donors. Sequenced by immunoSEQ multiplex PCR; TCRdb stores in-frame clones only, minus some. The table lists 110,000 to 150,000 clones, roughly 93% of them singletons. Sequenced sample: PBMCs. The receptors were sampled from a man between 18 and 35 years old in good health and CMV-seropositive. CDR3s include the opening cysteine and the closing phenylalanine or tryptophan. The D gene is left open where the match is weak. Size tells how often a clone was seen (once, few, many) or the class of an expanded clone, and some rows leave it out.

V	J	length	size	D	CDR3	DNA
TRBV5-1	TRBJ1-3	15	once	-	CASRLDRNSGNTIYF	TGCGCCAGCAGACTCGACAGAAACTCTGGAAACACCATATATTTT
TRBV28	TRBJ1-2	15	-	-	CASSLPPGLYGGYTF	TGTGCCAGCAGTTTACCCCCAGGGCTCTACGGTGGCTACACCTTC
TRBV6-5	TRBJ1-2	15	-	-	CASTEGSGGDYGYTF	TGTGCCAGCACCGAAGGCTCGGGGGGCGACTATGGCTACACCTTC
TRBV5-1	TRBJ2-1	15	-	-	CASSSEITSYNEQFF	TGCGCCAGCAGCTCCGAGATTACGTCCTACAATGAGCAGTTCTTC
TRBV28	TRBJ1-5	16	-	-	CASSGLQGISNQPQHF	TGTGCCAGCAGCGGCCTTCAGGGGATTAGCAATCAACCCCAGCATTTT
TRBV11-2	TRBJ2-5	14	-	TRBD2	CASSRVEREEIQYF	TGTGCCAGCAGCCGGGTTGAGCGGGAAGAGATCCAGTACTTC
TRBV28	TRBJ1-5	14	once	-	CASSRQHSNQPQHF	TGTGCCAGCAGCCGACAGCATAGCAATCAGCCCCAGCATTTT
TRBV28	TRBJ1-2	15	-	TRBD1	CASSLDRGVGEGYTF	TGTGCCAGCAGTTTAGACAGGGGGGTAGGGGAAGGCTACACCTTC
TRBV10-3	TRBJ2-3	14	-	TRBD1	CAISGTGVSDTQYF	TGTGCTATATCCGGGACAGGCGTCTCCGATACGCAGTATTTT
TRBV5-1	TRBJ1-2	14	-	-	CASSSEGLPNGYTF	TGCGCCAGCAGCTCCGAGGGACTCCCGAATGGCTACACCTTC
TRBV4-2	TRBJ2-3	18	-	TRBD2	CASSQVTSGAVRADTQYF	TGTGCCAGCAGCCAAGTGACTAGCGGGGCGGTTCGTGCAGATACGCAGTATTTT
TRBV30	TRBJ2-3	12	once	-	CAWSVLADTQYF	TGTGCCTGGAGTGTGTTAGCTGATACGCAGTATTTT
TRBV23-1	TRBJ2-3	15	-	-	CAKRTLQMGTDTQYF	TGCGCCAAGCGGACTTTACAGATGGGCACAGATACGCAGTATTTT
TRBV28	TRBJ2-5	12	-	TRBD2	CATGGGMKTQYF	TGTGCCACCGGGGGGGGGATGAAGACCCAGTACTTC
TRBV5-4	TRBJ2-3	14	-	-	CASSLAEGADTQYF	TGTGCCAGCAGCCTCGCGGAGGGAGCAGATACGCAGTATTTT
TRBV19	TRBJ1-1	13	-	-	CASSIQRDTEAFF	TGTGCCAGTAGTATTCAGAGGGACACTGAAGCTTTCTTT
TRBV6-5	TRBJ2-1	15	few	TRBD1	CASSTGRGPVDEQFF	TGTGCCAGCAGTACGGGCAGGGGGCCTGTAGATGAGCAGTTCTTC
TRBV18	TRBJ1-4	15	-	-	CASSPRREVNEKLFF	TGTGCCAGCTCCCCAAGGAGGGAGGTTAATGAAAAACTGTTTTTT
TRBV11-2	TRBJ2-2	19	-	TRBD2	CASSSALGSGGPYTGELFF	TGTGCCAGCAGCTCCGCCCTGGGTAGCGGGGGACCATACACCGGGGAGCTGTTTTTT
TRBV4-1	TRBJ2-7	17	-	TRBD1	CASSQDGTGGFTYEQYF	TGCGCCAGCAGCCAAGATGGGACAGGGGGCTTTACCTACGAGCAGTACTTC
TRBV6-5	TRBJ2-7	16	-	TRBD1	CASSYLRDRGSYEQYF	TGTGCCAGCAGTTACCTGAGGGACAGGGGTAGCTACGAGCAGTACTTC
TRBV2	TRBJ2-7	14	-	-	CASSVVQRFYEQYF	TGTGCCAGCAGTGTAGTACAGAGATTTTACGAGCAGTACTTC
TRBV4-1	TRBJ2-2	18	-	TRBD2	CASSHLGLAEANTGELFF	TGCGCCAGCAGCCACCTGGGACTAGCGGAAGCGAACACCGGGGAGCTGTTTTTT
TRBV5-4	TRBJ2-5	16	-	-	CASSLAGTGLGETQYF	TGTGCCAGCAGCTTGGCCGGGACAGGACTAGGAGAGACCCAGTACTTC
TRBV7-2	TRBJ2-2	14	-	-	CASSLDGNTGELFF	TGTGCCAGCAGCTTAGACGGTAACACCGGGGAGCTGTTTTTT
TRBV6-1	TRBJ2-5	12	once	-	CASGISGETQYF	TGTGCCAGCGGAATTTCGGGGGAGACCCAGTACTTC
TRBV28	TRBJ1-1	16	-	TRBD1	CASSLRQGAGNTEAFF	TGTGCCAGCAGTTTACGGCAGGGGGCTGGGAACACTGAAGCTTTCTTT
TRBV5-1	TRBJ2-7	16	-	TRBD1	CASSLGQGIFSYEQYF	TGCGCCAGCAGCTTGGGACAGGGCATATTTTCCTACGAGCAGTACTTC
TRBV6-6	TRBJ1-5	16	-	TRBD1	CASSPRNRQGHQPQHF	TGTGCCAGCAGTCCGAGGAATCGACAGGGTCATCAGCCCCAGCATTTT
TRBV7-6	TRBJ1-2	14	-	-	CASSPTNQGYGYTF	TGTGCCAGCAGCCCCACCAACCAGGGGTATGGCTACACCTTC
TRBV6-5	TRBJ1-1	12	-	-	CASKGIGTEAFF	TGTGCCAGCAAGGGGATTGGCACTGAAGCTTTCTTT
TRBV28	TRBJ2-3	16	-	TRBD2	CASSSVSGRGRDTQYF	TGTGCCAGCAGTTCAGTTAGCGGGAGGGGTCGGGATACGCAGTATTTT
TRBV27	TRBJ1-4	15	-	-	CASGGYEGTNEKLFF	TGTGCCAGCGGGGGGTACGAGGGAACTAATGAAAAACTGTTTTTT
TRBV29-1	TRBJ1-1	13	-	-	CSVGKPMNTEAFF	TGCAGCGTTGGAAAGCCGATGAACACTGAAGCTTTCTTT
TRBV7-2	TRBJ2-3	14	-	TRBD2	CASSTTSGRDTQYF	TGTGCCAGCAGCACGACTAGCGGGAGAGATACGCAGTATTTT
TRBV27	TRBJ1-1	13	-	TRBD1	CASSLGQGGYAFF	TGTGCCAGCAGTTTGGGACAGGGGGGCTACGCTTTCTTT
TRBV28	TRBJ2-1	15	-	-	CASSLVIKGHNEQFF	TGTGCCAGCAGTTTGGTCATTAAGGGGCACAATGAGCAGTTCTTC
TRBV7-6	TRBJ2-7	14	-	-	CASRPTATRYEQYF	TGTGCCAGCAGGCCGACAGCGACGCGCTACGAGCAGTACTTC
TRBV11-2	TRBJ2-3	14	-	-	CASRVGGHTDTQYF	TGTGCCAGCCGGGTAGGGGGACACACAGATACGCAGTATTTT
TRBV6-1	TRBJ1-3	16	-	-	CASSDFRGKSGNTIYF	TGTGCCAGCAGTGATTTCAGGGGAAAATCTGGAAACACCATATATTTT
TRBV4-1	TRBJ2-3	14	-	TRBD2	CASGLAGRGYTQYF	TGCGCCAGCGGGCTAGCGGGGAGAGGCTATACGCAGTATTTT
TRBV10-3	TRBJ2-7	12	-	-	CAIKADSYEQYF	TGTGCCATCAAAGCGGACTCCTACGAGCAGTACTTC
TRBV27	TRBJ2-7	17	few	TRBD2	CASSSTPPTSFGAEQYF	TGTGCCAGCAGTTCTACACCTCCGACTAGCTTCGGGGCCGAGCAGTACTTC
TRBV11-2	TRBJ2-1	18	-	TRBD2	CASSFSPPLAGEHNEQFF	TGTGCCAGCAGCTTTTCCCCCCCTTTAGCGGGAGAGCACAATGAGCAGTTCTTC
TRBV30	TRBJ2-1	13	-	TRBD2	CAWSITSGSPEFF	TGTGCCTGGAGTATTACTAGCGGGAGTCCTGAGTTCTTC
TRBV15	TRBJ2-5	18	-	TRBD2	CATSRDSAGRGNQETQYF	TGTGCCACCAGCAGAGATTCGGCAGGGAGGGGAAACCAAGAGACCCAGTACTTC
TRBV2	TRBJ2-2	14	-	TRBD2	CASRRLAGTGELFF	TGTGCCAGCAGGAGACTAGCGGGGACCGGGGAGCTGTTTTTT
TRBV29-1	TRBJ1-1	14	once	-	CSVDTGGQLTEAFF	TGCAGCGTTGATACAGGAGGGCAGCTCACTGAAGCTTTCTTT
TRBV28	TRBJ2-7	14	-	TRBD2	CASSGSGSVYEQYF	TGTGCCAGCAGTGGAAGCGGGAGCGTCTACGAGCAGTACTTC
TRBV23-1	TRBJ1-2	16	few	-	CASSQLALDRLYGYTF	TGCGCCAGCAGTCAACTCGCCCTGGACAGACTCTATGGCTACACCTTC
TRBV7-6	TRBJ1-1	13	-	-	CASSSSGNTEAFF	TGTGCCAGCAGCTCTTCGGGGAACACTGAAGCTTTCTTT
TRBV2	TRBJ1-5	13	once	-	CASSRDINQPQHF	TGTGCCAGCAGCCGGGACATAAATCAGCCCCAGCATTTT
TRBV27	TRBJ1-2	12	-	-	CASHSHNYGYTF	TGTGCCAGCCACAGCCATAACTATGGCTACACCTTC